A single sample is the source of the 29 T cell receptor beta chains below, sequenced in a study of T-cell reconstitution after alpha-beta-depleted transplantation in children. Library preparation (for TCRbeta) was performed with unique molecular identifiers. TCRdb re-called the PCR reads with MiXCR, one entry per CDR3 protein. The sample shows about 300,000 distinct CDR3 sequences, roughly 9.1% of them seen only once. Source: PBMCs, taken before TCRalphabeta/CD19-depleted stem cell transplant. These receptors were obtained from a boy under three years old with acute myeloid leukemia, due to receive a stem cell transplant.

This clonotype was seen at least ten times. The chain has TRBV5-5 and TRBJ1-2; D unresolved. Germline loops: CDR1 SGHKS, CDR2 YYEKEE (reference sequence). V lost 3 bases to trimming and J lost 4 bases, with 13 bases between them. The CDR3 has 14 residues. CDR3 region: CASSSWERPYGYTF. The CDR3 DNA reads as TGTGCCAGCAGCTCATGGGAACGGCCCTATGGCTACACCTTC. Complete variable domain (other parts from reference TRBV5-5 and TRBJ1-2): DAGVTQSPTHLIKTRGQQVTLRCSPISGHKSVSWYQQVLGQGPQFIFQYYEKEERGRGNFPDRFSARQFPNYSSELNVNALLLGDSALYLCASSSWERPYGYTFGSGTRLTVV.

This clonotype was counted at least ten times. The V gene is TRBV7-9, the J gene TRBJ2-1; D may be TRBD1 (6 bases). Trimming left V 6 bases short and J 8 bases short, with 11 bases between. The CDR3 is made up of 12 amino acids. Germline CDR1 is SEHNR and CDR2 is FQNEAQ (reference sequence). The CDR3, as DNA: TGTGCCAGCAGAGGGGGACCCGATGAGCAGTTCTTC. Its translation is CASRGGPDEQFF.

This clonotype was seen many times. V gene TRBV7-2 combines with J gene TRBJ1-5, with a tentative D call TRBD1 (5 bases). CDR1 is SGHTA and CDR2 is FQGNSA in the germline V gene. CDR3 length equals 15 residues. Trimming removed 2 bases at V and 6 bases at J, with 14 bases between. Here the CDR3 DNA reads TGTGCCAGCAGCTTAACCTTGGGGGGAGGTCAGCCCCAGCATTTT. Translation: CASSLTLGGGQPQHF.

This clonotype was recorded many times. The V gene is TRBV10-3, the J gene TRBJ2-2; no clear D gene. V was shortened by 4 bases and J by 4 bases, with 10 bases between the two germline ends. The CDR3 runs 14 residues. Germline assignment: CDR1 ENHRY and CDR2 SYGVKD. CDR3 loop: CAISARVGTGELFF. As DNA, the CDR3 is TGTGCCATCAGTGCCCGTGTGGGCACCGGGGAGCTGTTTTTT.

This clonotype was seen only a few times. V usage is TRBV7-2 and J usage is TRBJ2-6, with 8 nucleotides matching TRBD1. Germline V gene lookup returns CDR1 SGHTA and CDR2 FQGNSA. This CDR3 comprises 16 residues. The trim removed 5 bases at V and 2 bases at J, leaving 5 bases unmatched. The CDR3 DNA reads as TGTGCCAGCAGCCCTAGGACAGGGACTGGGGCCAACGTCCTGACTTTC. Translation gives CASSPRTGTGANVLTF.

The chain links TRBV9 to TRBJ2-2; 8 bases line up with TRBD1. Germline V gene data show CDR1 as SGDLS and CDR2 as YYNGEE. Losses at the gene ends were 3 bases for V and 4 bases for J; bases not matched to a gene: 8. The CDR3 extends over 16 amino acids. CDR3 protein: CASSAGGQVSTGELFF. Here the CDR3 DNA reads TGTGCCAGCAGCGCCGGGGGACAGGTTAGCACCGGGGAGCTGTTTTTT.

The gene calls are TRBV20-1 and TRBJ2-7; 8 bases line up with TRBD2. J gave up 5 bases and V 6 bases, and 18 bases lay outside the gene matches. Germline V gives CDR1 DFQATT, CDR2 SNEGSKA (reference sequence). This CDR3 comprises 16 residues. CDR3 region: CSATRTAGVLDHEQYF. In DNA form, the CDR3 reads TGCAGTGCCACAAGGACAGCGGGGGTTTTAGACCACGAGCAGTACTTC.

V gene TRBV3-1 combines with J gene TRBJ2-5; TRBD2 agrees at 10 bases. The CDR3 has 19 amino acids. CDR1 LGHDT and CDR2 YNNKEL come from the germline V gene (reference sequence). Trimming cost V 0 bases and J 4 bases; bases outside gene matches: 14. This CDR3 reads CASSQEYTSGIGPRETQYF. The CDR3 DNA is TGTGCCAGCAGCCAAGAGTACACTAGCGGGATTGGTCCTCGAGAGACCCAGTACTTC.

This clonotype was counted at least ten times. The chain carries TRBV10-3 and TRBJ2-7; 10 bases line up with TRBD2. V trimming: 0 bases; J trimming: 3 bases; junction bases outside the gene matches: 14. The germline gives CDR1 ENHRY, CDR2 SYGVKD. This CDR3 is 19 amino acids long. In DNA form, the CDR3 reads TGTGCCATCAGTGAGTCGAGTGGGGCTAGCGGGAGAACGATCTACGAGCAGTACTTC. Translation: CAISESSGASGRTIYEQYF.

This clonotype has ten or more counts. The V call is TRBV6-2 or TRBV6-3, the J call TRBJ2-2; D is undetermined. V dropped 1 base and J dropped 7 bases, with 7 bases sitting between them. The CDR3 covers 13 residues. Germline CDR1 MNHEY, CDR2 SVGEGT. The CDR3 sequence is CASSYLGYGELFF. For the CDR3, the DNA is TGTGCCAGCAGTTACTTGGGGTACGGGGAGCTGTTTTTT.

The table lists this clonotype with many counts. The chain is built from TRBV20-1 and TRBJ2-1, with 8 positions matching TRBD2. CDR3 length: 14 residues. Germline loops: CDR1 DFQATT, CDR2 SNEGSKA (reference sequence). Trimming at V came to 2 bases and at J to 4 bases, leaving 4 bases not matched to a gene. The chain's CDR3 is CSARMSGGYNEQFF. CDR3 sequence (DNA): TGCAGTGCTAGAATGAGCGGGGGTTACAATGAGCAGTTCTTC.

This clonotype occurred many times. V is TRBV5-1 and J is TRBJ2-1, with TRBD2 matching over 11 bases. The CDR3 covers 14 residues. Unmatched junction bases numbered 1, after V lost 2 bases and J lost 6 bases. CDR1 and CDR2 from the germline V gene are SGHRS and YFSETQ. CDR3 coding DNA: TGCGCCAGCAGCTTTACTAGCGGGGGCAATGAGCAGTTCTTC. The encoded protein is CASSFTSGGNEQFF.

This clonotype was detected ten times or more. The CDR3 here is CATRTGGEETQYF. The CDR3 region has the DNA TGTGCTACGCGGACAGGGGGCGAGGAGACCCAGTACTTC. The V gene is TRBV7-2, the J gene TRBJ2-5, with TRBD1 identical over 11 bases. The CDR3 consists of 13 residues. In germline, CDR1 is SGHTA, CDR2 FQGNSA.

This clonotype was found many times. The chain links TRBV9 to TRBJ2-3; 8 nucleotides match TRBD2. Losses at the gene ends were 4 bases for V and 6 bases for J; bases not matched to a gene: 13. The CDR3 extends over 16 amino acids. The germline gives CDR1 SGDLS, CDR2 YYNGEE. Written as DNA, the CDR3 is TGTGCCAGCAGCCTAACCCTAGCGGGCCCGATGGATACGCAGTATTTT. Encoded protein: CASSLTLAGPMDTQYF.

The chain uses TRBV19 and TRBJ2-2; TRBD2 matches at 10 bases. Germline CDR1 and CDR2: LNHDA and SQIVND (reference sequence). This CDR3 spans 16 amino acids. After removal of 5 bases from V and 4 bases from J, the junction contained 7 bases not matched to a gene. In DNA form, the CDR3 reads TGTGCCAGTAGTTCAGTAGCGGGAGGAAGCACCGGGGAGCTGTTTTTT. Its translation is CASSSVAGGSTGELFF.

This clonotype was counted only a few times. The chain is built from TRBV28 and TRBJ2-6; D might be TRBD1 (6 bases). CDR1 and CDR2 (germline): MDHEN, SYDVKM. The length of the CDR3 is 15 residues. V was shortened by 2 bases and J by 4 bases, with 9 bases between the two germline ends. The CDR3 loop is CASSLHRDGANVLTF. The CDR3 region has the DNA TGTGCCAGCAGTTTACACAGGGACGGGGCCAACGTCCTGACTTTC.

The sample holds many counts of this clonotype. The V call is TRBV12-3 or TRBV12-4, the J call TRBJ2-1; 11 bases are shared with TRBD2. After removal of 6 bases from V and 4 bases from J, the junction contained 11 bases not matched to a gene. The CDR3 length is 17 residues. The CDR3 here is CASSSLSGRAGYNEQFF. CDR3 DNA: TGTGCCAGCAGCTCTCTTAGCGGGAGGGCTGGTTACAATGAGCAGTTCTTC.

This clonotype appeared many times. CDR3 amino acids: CASSLELGRVRLEQYF. Written as DNA, the CDR3 is TGCGCCAGCAGCCTGGAGTTGGGCAGGGTAAGGCTCGAGCAGTACTTC. The rearrangement joins TRBV5-1 to TRBJ2-7; possible D gene TRBD1, 5 bases. The germline V gene has CDR1 SGHRS and CDR2 YFSETQ. V was cut by 4 bases and J by 6 bases, with 23 bases left in between. The CDR3 is made up of 16 amino acids.

This clonotype came up many times. The chain recombines TRBV9 with TRBJ2-3; D is ambiguous. The ends were cut back, 3 bases at V and 8 bases at J, with 7 bases in the middle. Germline-derived CDR1 and CDR2 are SGDLS and YYNGEE. The CDR3 consists of 11 residues. In DNA form, the CDR3 reads TGTGCCAGCAGCGAGGGTAGTACGCAGTATTTT. Translation gives CASSEGSTQYF.

The CDR3 region has the DNA TGCAGTGTCAAACGCGGGGGCGGCAATCAGCCCCAGCATTTT. Amino acid sequence: CSVKRGGGNQPQHF. This rearrangement joins TRBV20-1 to TRBJ1-5; weak D call: TRBD1 (6 bases). V was trimmed by 7 bases and J by 2 bases, leaving 15 bases between them. The V gene's germline CDR1 is DFQATT and CDR2 SNEGSKA (reference sequence). This CDR3 has 14 amino acids.

Ten or more counts support this clonotype. V is TRBV2 and J is TRBJ2-3; TRBD2 aligns across 12 bases. The CDR3 has 15 amino acids. V was clipped by 6 bases and J by 2 bases; unmatched bases: 3. CDR1 is SNHLY, CDR2 FYNNEI, per germline. The CDR3 loop reads CASRLAGGFTDTQYF. The CDR3 DNA reads as TGTGCCAGCAGGCTAGCGGGGGGGTTCACAGATACGCAGTATTTT.

This clonotype was detected many times. The chain is built from TRBV12-3 or TRBV12-4 and TRBJ2-3; TRBD2 agrees at 13 bases. The V segment lost 5 bases and the J segment 2 bases; nucleotides outside the gene matches: 4. The CDR3 is 16 amino acids. The CDR3 region is CASSTGLAGYTDTQYF. The CDR3 coding sequence is TGTGCCAGCAGTACGGGACTAGCGGGGTACACAGATACGCAGTATTTT.

This clonotype was seen at least ten times. This chain links TRBV12-3 or TRBV12-4 with TRBJ1-1; 9 bases match TRBD1. Trimming took 6 bases from V and 5 from J; bases not matched to a gene: 7. The CDR3 has 14 amino acids. CDR3 nucleotides: TGTGCCAGCAGCCCAGGACAGGGGAAAACTGAAGCTTTCTTT. Translation: CASSPGQGKTEAFF.

This clonotype came up many times. The V gene is TRBV12-3 or TRBV12-4, the J gene TRBJ1-1, with D hard to call. The CDR3 has 13 residues. Trimming stripped 5 bases from V and 6 bases from J, with 13 bases between. The CDR3 is CASSDQRGAEAFF. The CDR3, as DNA: TGTGCCAGCAGTGATCAAAGAGGCGCTGAAGCTTTCTTT.

This clonotype was seen a handful of times. The J gene is TRBJ2-3, the V gene TRBV20-1; D perhaps matches TRBD2 (6 bases). The germline V gene encodes CDR1 DFQATT and CDR2 SNEGSKA (reference sequence). The V gene lost 6 bases and the J gene lost 1 base, with 14 bases spanning the gap. This CDR3 is 14 amino acids long. CDR3 in DNA: TGCAGTGCCTCAGGGAGGAGTGGCACAGATACGCAGTATTTT. Translating gives CSASGRSGTDTQYF.

The genes are TRBV5-1 and TRBJ2-6; D perhaps matches TRBD1 (5 bases). CDR1 and CDR2 from the germline V gene are SGHRS and YFSETQ. The V and J ends lost 4 bases and 0 bases respectively, with 14 bases between them. There are 17 residues in the CDR3. This CDR3 is CASSPLVGLSGANVLTF. CDR3 DNA: TGCGCCAGCAGCCCACTGGTGGGGCTCTCTGGGGCCAACGTCCTGACTTTC.

This clonotype was found many times. The CDR3 protein is CASTGWQSTEAFF. The CDR3, as DNA: TGTGCCAGCACCGGTTGGCAGAGCACTGAAGCTTTCTTT. The chain has TRBV7-6 and TRBJ1-1; D not certain. Trimming took off 7 bases at V and 4 bases at J, with 13 bases between the two ends. Germline V CDR1 and CDR2: SGHVS, FNYEAQ. This CDR3 is 13 amino acids long.

This clonotype was detected many times. V is TRBV6-2 or TRBV6-3 and J is TRBJ2-5, with D unclear. CDR3 length equals 17 residues. Trimming shortened V by 2 bases and J by 3 bases, and 19 bases separated the two germline ends. Germline V gene sequence: CDR1 MNHEY, CDR2 SVGEGT. The CDR3: CASSYTPEQSFEETQYF. CDR3 DNA: TGTGCCAGCAGTTACACCCCGGAACAGTCCTTTGAAGAGACCCAGTACTTC.

This clonotype came up many times. The chain has TRBV7-9 and TRBJ1-6; no clear D gene. The CDR3 runs 15 residues. The ends were cut back, 1 base at V and 0 bases at J, with 4 bases in the middle. Germline V lookup: CDR1 SEHNR, CDR2 FQNEAQ (reference sequence). The CDR3 sequence: CASSLGRSYNSPLHF. CDR3 coding DNA: TGTGCCAGCAGCTTAGGCCGCTCCTATAATTCACCCCTCCACTTT.